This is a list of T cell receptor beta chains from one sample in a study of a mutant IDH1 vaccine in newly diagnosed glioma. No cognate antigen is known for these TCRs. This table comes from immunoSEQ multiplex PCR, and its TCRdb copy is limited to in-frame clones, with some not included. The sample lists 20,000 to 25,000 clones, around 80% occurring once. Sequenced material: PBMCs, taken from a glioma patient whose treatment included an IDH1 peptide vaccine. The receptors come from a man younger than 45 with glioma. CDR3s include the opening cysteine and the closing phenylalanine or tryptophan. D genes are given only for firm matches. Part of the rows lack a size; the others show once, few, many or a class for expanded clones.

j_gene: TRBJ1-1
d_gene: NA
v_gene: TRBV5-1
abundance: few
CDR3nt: TGCGCCAGCAGCTTGGGGGTTGGATTTGGTGACACTGAAGCTTTCTTT
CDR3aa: CASSLGVGFGDTEAFF

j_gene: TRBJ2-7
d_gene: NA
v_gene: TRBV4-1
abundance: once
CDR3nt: TGCGCCAGCAGCCGAGATGAGGGACGGCGATACGAGCAGTACTTC
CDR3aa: CASSRDEGRRYEQYF

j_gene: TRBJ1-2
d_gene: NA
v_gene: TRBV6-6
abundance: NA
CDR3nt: TGTGCCAGCAGTTTACAGGGAACCGATGGCTACACCTTC
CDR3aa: CASSLQGTDGYTF

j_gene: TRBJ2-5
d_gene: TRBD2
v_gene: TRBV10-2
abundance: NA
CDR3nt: TGCGCCAGCAGGCTAGCGGGAGTAACGCAGACCCAGTACTTC
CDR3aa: CASRLAGVTQTQYF

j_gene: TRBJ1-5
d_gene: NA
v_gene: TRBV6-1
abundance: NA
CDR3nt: TGTGCCAGCAGTGAAGCGGGGAAACAGCCCCAGCATTTT
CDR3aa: CASSEAGKQPQHF

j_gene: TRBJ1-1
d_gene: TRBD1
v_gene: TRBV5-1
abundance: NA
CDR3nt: TGCGCCAGCACCCCGGGGACAGGGAACACTGAAGCTTTCTTT
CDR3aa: CASTPGTGNTEAFF

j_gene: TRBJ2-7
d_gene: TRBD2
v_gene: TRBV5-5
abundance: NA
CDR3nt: TGTGCCAGCAGCGGCGGACTAGCGGGAGGGTCTTTCTACGAGCAGTACTTC
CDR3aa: CASSGGLAGGSFYEQYF

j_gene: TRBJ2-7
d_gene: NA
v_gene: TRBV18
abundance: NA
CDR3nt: TGTGCCAGCTCACCACTAGGGAACGAGCAGTACTTC
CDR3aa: CASSPLGNEQYF

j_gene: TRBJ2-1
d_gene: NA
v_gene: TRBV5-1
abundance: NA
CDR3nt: TGCGCCAGCAGCTCGGACTACCGAGCTAATGAGCAGTTCTTC
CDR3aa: CASSSDYRANEQFF

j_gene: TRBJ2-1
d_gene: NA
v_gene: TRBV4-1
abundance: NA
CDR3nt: TGCGCCAGCAGCCAAGTCAACAATGAGCAGTTCTTC
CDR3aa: CASSQVNNEQFF

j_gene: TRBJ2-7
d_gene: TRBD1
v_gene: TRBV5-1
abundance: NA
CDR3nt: TGCGCCAGCAGCCCGGGACAGGCGGGGAGGGAGCAGTACTTC
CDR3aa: CASSPGQAGREQYF

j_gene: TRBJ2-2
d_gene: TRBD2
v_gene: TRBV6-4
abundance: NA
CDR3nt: TGTGCCAGCAGTGAAAAAGCGGGAGGCGAAACCGGGGAGCTGTTTTTT
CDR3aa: CASSEKAGGETGELFF

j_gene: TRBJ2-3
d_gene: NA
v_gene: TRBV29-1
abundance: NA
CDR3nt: TGCAGCGTTGTGGTGGTGGGGGCCCTTGATACGCAGTATTTT
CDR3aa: CSVVVVGALDTQYF

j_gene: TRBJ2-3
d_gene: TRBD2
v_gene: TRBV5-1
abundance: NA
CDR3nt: TGCGCCAGCAGGATCGCTAGCGGGGCCACAGATACGCAGTATTTT
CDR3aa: CASRIASGATDTQYF

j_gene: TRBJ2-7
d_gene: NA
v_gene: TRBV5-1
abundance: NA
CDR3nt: TGCGCCAGCAGCCCAGCGACTAGCTCCTACGAGCAGTACTTC
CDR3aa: CASSPATSSYEQYF

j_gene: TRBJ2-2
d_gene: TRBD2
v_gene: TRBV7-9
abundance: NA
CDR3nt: TGTGCCAGCAGCCAAACTAGCGGGAGTTACTCCGGGGAGCTGTTTTTT
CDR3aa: CASSQTSGSYSGELFF

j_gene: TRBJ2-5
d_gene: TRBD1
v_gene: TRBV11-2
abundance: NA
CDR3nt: TGTGCCAGCAGCTTAGATCTTGCCAGGGGGCAAGAGACCCAGTACTTC
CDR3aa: CASSLDLARGQETQYF

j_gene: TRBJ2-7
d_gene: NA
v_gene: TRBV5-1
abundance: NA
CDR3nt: TGCGCCAGCAGCGCCCCGGAGGCCTACGAGCAGTACTTC
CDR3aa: CASSAPEAYEQYF

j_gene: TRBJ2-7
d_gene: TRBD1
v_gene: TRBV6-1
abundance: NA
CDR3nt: TGTGCCAGCAGTGAGCTTCCGGGACAGGGGGCCTACGAGCAGTACTTC
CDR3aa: CASSELPGQGAYEQYF

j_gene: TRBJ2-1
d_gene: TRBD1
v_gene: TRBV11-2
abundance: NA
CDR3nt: TGTGCCAGCAGCTGGGACAGGGACAATGAGCAGTTCTTC
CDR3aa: CASSWDRDNEQFF